The 16 T cell receptor beta chains listed next were all sequenced from one sample in a study of cytomegalovirus exposure and HLA in healthy donors. Clones were sequenced by immunoSEQ multiplex PCR, and TCRdb holds only the in-frame ones, with some missing. The data contain about 240,000 clones, approximately 84% of them seen just once; the ten biggest clones take up about 1.2%. The sample was PBMCs. Receptors originate from a woman aged 25 to 39 in good health and CMV-seropositive.

This clone appeared a single time. The chain has TRBV10-1 and TRBJ1-1; D remains unclear. Trimming removed 3 bases from V and 11 bases from J, with 13 bases in between. This CDR3 region has 12 residues. Germline CDR1 WNHNN, CDR2 SYGVQD (reference sequence). Here the CDR3 DNA reads TGCGCCAGCAGTGAACTCCGAGGAAGGGCTTTCTTT. Its protein is CASSELRGRAFF.

This clone was seen a few times. The chain uses TRBV16 and TRBJ2-7; 11 bases align to TRBD2. The CDR3 has 16 residues. The V gene's germline CDR1 is KGHSY and CDR2 FQNENV. The J segment lost 4 bases and the V segment lost 2 bases, leaving 7 bases of the junction unmatched. CDR3 sequence (DNA): TGTGCCAGCAGCCAACTGCGACTAGCGGGGACGTACGAGCAGTACTTC. Translation gives CASSQLRLAGTYEQYF.

This chain links TRBV18 with TRBJ2-3; TRBD1 might be the D (6 bases). Trimming left V 2 bases short and J 3 bases short, with 12 bases between. Germline V gives CDR1 KGHSH, CDR2 LQKENI. The CDR3 has 15 residues. The CDR3 coding sequence is TGTGCCAGCTCACCATGGGGGCGCAGTACAGATACGCAGTATTTT. It translates to CASSPWGRSTDTQYF.

The chain couples TRBV29-1 to TRBJ2-1; 9 nucleotides align to TRBD1. CDR3 length: 14 amino acids. Germline values: CDR1 SQVTM, CDR2 ANQGSEA. V lost 5 bases to trimming and J lost 3 bases; unmatched junction nucleotides: 5. The DNA of the CDR3 is TGCAGCGTTTGGGACAGGGATAACTACAATGAGCAGTTCTTC. This gives the protein CSVWDRDNYNEQFF.

CDR3 DNA: TGTGCCTGGAGTGCGGTCACCGGGGAGCTGTTTTTT. It specifies CAWSAVTGELFF. The chain joins TRBV30 to TRBJ2-2; unclear D gene. There are 12 residues in the CDR3. Germline V gives CDR1 GTSNPN, CDR2 SVGIG (reference sequence). The V end lost 1 base, the J end lost 4 bases, and 4 bases lay between the germline ends. Filled out from reference TRBV30 and TRBJ2-2, the complete variable domain reads SQTIHQWPATLVQPVGSPLSLECTVEGTSNPNLYWYRQAAGRGLQLLFYSVGIGQISSEVPQNLSASRPQDRQFILSSKKLLLSDSGFYLCAWSAVTGELFFGEGSRLTVL.

The J gene is TRBJ1-2, the V gene TRBV6-4, with D maybe TRBD1 (6 bases). Trimming removed 0 bases from V and 6 bases from J, with 11 bases in between. The CDR3 contains 14 residues. Germline V gives CDR1 MRHNA, CDR2 SNTAGT. The chain's CDR3 is CASSDSWGGDGYTF. The CDR3 coding sequence is TGTGCCAGCAGTGACTCTTGGGGGGGCGATGGCTACACCTTC.

The V call is TRBV6-1, the J call TRBJ2-7; the match to TRBD2 covers 9 bases. CDR1 is MNHNS, CDR2 SASEGT, per germline. CDR3 length: 17 amino acids. The junction had 8 bases not matched to a gene; V was cut back by 0 bases and J by 2 bases. CDR3 sequence reads: CASSEATSGRRPYEQYF. Here the CDR3 DNA reads TGTGCCAGCAGTGAAGCTACTAGCGGGCGTAGACCCTACGAGCAGTACTTC.

V and J are TRBV9 and TRBJ2-3; 9 nucleotides match TRBD2. CDR1 and CDR2 from the germline V gene are SGDLS and YYNGEE. The V gene end was trimmed by 3 bases and the J gene end by 4 bases; junction bases not matched to a gene: 15. The CDR3 contains 18 residues. CDR3 region: CASSAEPYDSGSSDTQYF. For the CDR3, the DNA is TGTGCCAGCAGCGCAGAGCCATACGATAGCGGGAGCTCAGATACGCAGTATTTT. The full variable domain, its missing parts supplied by reference TRBV9 and TRBJ2-3, is DSGVTQTPKHLITATGQRVTLRCSPRSGDLSVYWYQQSLDQGLQFLIQYYNGEERAKGNILERFSAQQFPDLHSELNLSSLELGDSALYFCASSAEPYDSGSSDTQYFGPGTRLTVL.

This clone appeared a few times. V gene TRBV29-1 combines with J gene TRBJ1-2; weak D call: TRBD1 (5 bases). Trimming removed 5 bases from V and 5 bases from J, with 18 bases in between. Germline V lookup: CDR1 SQVTM, CDR2 ANQGSEA. The CDR3 totals 14 residues. The DNA for the CDR3 is TGCAGCGTTTCCTTGGGGCCCGTGTATTATGGCTACACCTTC. It encodes CSVSLGPVYYGYTF. The full variable domain, with the rest looked up from reference TRBV29-1 and TRBJ1-2, is SAVISQKPSRDICQRGTSLTIQCQVDSQVTMMFWYRQQPGQSLTLIATANQGSEATYESGFVIDKFPISRPNLTFSTLTVSNMSPEDSSIYLCSVSLGPVYYGYTFGSGTRLTVV.

The rearrangement links TRBV5-4 to TRBJ2-7, with D maybe TRBD1 (6 bases). The CDR3 is made up of 15 amino acids. With 2 bases removed from V and 2 bases from J, the gap between germline ends came to 14 bases. From germline, CDR1 is SGHNT and CDR2 YYREEE (reference sequence). CDR3 DNA: TGTGCCAGCAGCTTATTTGGGGGCACCCCCTACGAGCAGTACTTC. Protein: CASSLFGGTPYEQYF. The whole variable domain, filled in from reference TRBV5-4 and TRBJ2-7, reads ETGVTQSPTHLIKTRGQQVTLRCSSQSGHNTVSWYQQALGQGPQFIFQYYREEENGRGNFPPRFSGLQFPNYSSELNVNALELDDSALYLCASSLFGGTPYEQYFGPGTRLTVT.

The V call is TRBV27, the J call TRBJ2-1; TRBD2 agrees at 10 bases. V trimming: 5 bases; J trimming: 6 bases; junction bases outside the gene matches: 10. The CDR3 covers 16 residues. Germline values: CDR1 MNHEY, CDR2 SMNVEV (reference sequence). CDR3 protein: CASSTPLAGVFNEQFF. Written as DNA, the CDR3 is TGTGCCAGCAGTACCCCCCTAGCGGGAGTATTCAATGAGCAGTTCTTC.

The chain is built from TRBV30 and TRBJ2-7; 11 bases fit TRBD1. The CDR3 spans 14 residues. Germline V gene sequence: CDR1 GTSNPN, CDR2 SVGIG (reference sequence). V was pared by 8 bases and J by 1 base, with 7 bases of the junction left unmatched. The CDR3 is CARRGQGASYEQYF. CDR3 bases: TGTGCCAGAAGAGGACAGGGGGCTTCCTACGAGCAGTACTTC.

Turning to this clone: The same CDR3 arises from other DNA sequences in this sample as well. The J gene is TRBJ2-3, the V gene TRBV5-1, with TRBD1 matching over 7 bases. Germline V gives CDR1 SGHRS, CDR2 YFSETQ. Trimming cost V 0 bases and J 4 bases; bases outside gene matches: 2. The CDR3 is made up of 14 amino acids. CDR3 in amino acids: CASSLGQGPDTQYF. CDR3 coding DNA: TGCGCCAGCAGCTTGGGACAGGGCCCAGATACGCAGTATTTT.

The rearrangement links TRBV5-1 to TRBJ2-1; 7 bases are a match to TRBD2. This CDR3 has 15 amino acids. The junction had 5 bases not matched to a gene; V was cut back by 0 bases and J by 5 bases. CDR1 and CDR2 from the germline V gene are SGHRS and YFSETQ. CDR3 protein: CASSLAVGGDNEQFF. CDR3 nucleotides: TGCGCCAGCAGCTTGGCCGTGGGAGGGGACAATGAGCAGTTCTTC.

J is TRBJ2-3 and V is TRBV4-2; maybe TRBD1 (5 bases). The CDR3 has 14 residues. The germline V and J ends were trimmed by 1 base and 3 bases, with 8 bases remaining between them. Germline loops: CDR1 LGHNA, CDR2 YNFKEQ. The CDR3 DNA reads as TGTGCCAGCAGCCAAGTTCAGGGTACAGATACGCAGTATTTT. Translation: CASSQVQGTDTQYF.

V gene TRBV11-3 combines with J gene TRBJ2-1; 11 nucleotides align to TRBD2. J gave up 3 bases and V 5 bases, and 15 bases lay outside the gene matches. CDR1 is SGHNT and CDR2 is YENEEA in the germline V gene. The CDR3 is 19 residues long. The CDR3 nucleotides read TGTGCCAGCAGCCCCCGACAGGGCGTAGGGACTAGCGGCTACAATGAGCAGTTCTTC. Its protein is CASSPRQGVGTSGYNEQFF.